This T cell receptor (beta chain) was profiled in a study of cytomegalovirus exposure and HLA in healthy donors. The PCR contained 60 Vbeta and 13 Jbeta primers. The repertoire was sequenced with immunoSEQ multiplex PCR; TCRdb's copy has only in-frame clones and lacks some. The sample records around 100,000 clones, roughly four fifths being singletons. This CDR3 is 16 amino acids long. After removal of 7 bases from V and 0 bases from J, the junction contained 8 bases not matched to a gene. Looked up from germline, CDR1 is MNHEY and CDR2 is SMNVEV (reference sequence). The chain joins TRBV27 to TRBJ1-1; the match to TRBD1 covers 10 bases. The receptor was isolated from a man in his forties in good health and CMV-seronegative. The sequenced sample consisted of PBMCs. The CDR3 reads CASNIFGTGVNTEAFF. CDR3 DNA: TGTGCCAGCAATATTTTCGGGACAGGGGTGAACACTGAAGCTTTCTTT.